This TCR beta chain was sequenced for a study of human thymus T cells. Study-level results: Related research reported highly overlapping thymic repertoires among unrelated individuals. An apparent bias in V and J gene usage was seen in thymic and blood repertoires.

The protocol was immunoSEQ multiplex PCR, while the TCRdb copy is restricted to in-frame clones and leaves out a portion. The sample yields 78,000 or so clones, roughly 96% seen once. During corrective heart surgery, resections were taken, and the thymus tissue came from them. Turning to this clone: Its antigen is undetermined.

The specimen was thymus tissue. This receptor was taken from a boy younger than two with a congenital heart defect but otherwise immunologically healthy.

The CDR3 DNA is TGTGCCAGCACCCGGACTAGAAGCACCGGGGAGCTGTTTTTT. This codes for CASTRTRSTGELFF. The chain joins TRBV7-2 to TRBJ2-2, with 7 nucleotides matching TRBD2. With 7 bases clipped from V and 4 bases from J, the junction kept 6 bases outside the gene matches. This CDR3 has 14 amino acids. Germline values: CDR1 SGHTA, CDR2 FQGNSA. Looking up the rest from reference TRBV7-2 and TRBJ2-2 gives the full variable domain: GAGVSQSPSNKVTEKGKDVELRCDPISGHTALYWYRQSLGQGLEFLIYFQGNSAPDKSGLPSDRFSAERTGGSVSTLTIQRTQQEDSAVYLCASTRTRSTGELFFGEGSRLTVL.